These 15 T cell receptor beta chains were all obtained from the same sample, sequenced in a study of blood T cell repertoires in COVID-19. Profiling relied on immunoSEQ multiplex PCR, and the TCRdb table lists in-frame clones only, not all of them. The data show approximately 260,000 clones, with roughly 83% seen just once and approximately 9.6% held by the top ten. The sequenced material came from peripheral blood. The receptors stem from an elderly woman with acute or convalescent COVID-19.

The chain links TRBV7-9 to TRBJ1-5, with D uncertain. V lost 1 base and J 6 bases, leaving 16 bases between the germline ends. The germline V gene has CDR1 SEHNR and CDR2 FQNEAQ (reference sequence). This CDR3 has 16 residues. DNA for the CDR3: TGTGCCAGCAGCTTAGATGGGAGGGCGGCGGGTCAGCCCCAGCATTTT. As protein: CASSLDGRAAGQPQHF.

The sample holds a few counts of this clone. The chain carries TRBV19 and TRBJ2-1; no clear D. V was clipped by 3 bases and J by 2 bases, with 14 bases between them. CDR1 is LNHDA, CDR2 SQIVND, per germline (reference sequence). The CDR3 consists of 16 residues. The DNA for the CDR3 is TGTGCCAGTAGTATCACCCCACAGCTCCCCTACAATGAGCAGTTCTTC. Protein sequence: CASSITPQLPYNEQFF.

The rearrangement joins TRBV6-5 to TRBJ1-6; TRBD1 is a possible D gene (6 bases). CDR1 and CDR2 from the germline V gene are MNHEY and SVGAGI. Trimming took 6 bases from V and 0 from J, leaving 9 bases between them. The CDR3 is 15 residues long. CDR3 DNA: TGTGCCAGCAGCAAGACAGGCTCCTATAATTCACCCCTCCACTTT. Its translation: CASSKTGSYNSPLHF.

This clone was observed a single time. This chain joins TRBV10-3 and TRBJ1-1, with D maybe TRBD1 (5 bases). This CDR3 region has 11 residues. V lost 10 bases and J lost 2, with 8 bases in between. CDR1 and CDR2 (germline): ENHRY, SYGVKD. The CDR3 bases are TGTGCCACTCAGGGTAACACTGAAGCTTTCTTT. Its translation is CATQGNTEAFF.

The chain uses TRBV18 and TRBJ1-2, with 9 bases identical to TRBD1. CDR3 length equals 11 residues. Germline V lookup: CDR1 KGHSH, CDR2 LQKENI. With V trimmed by 8 bases and J by 7 bases, 2 bases remained unmatched. The CDR3: CASGGQGGYTF. The CDR3 nucleotides are TGTGCCAGCGGGGGACAGGGTGGCTACACCTTC.

DNA of the CDR3: TGTGCCAGCAGCTTAGCTTGGGGCGGTGCTCAGGATGGCTACACCTTC. It translates to CASSLAWGGAQDGYTF. The chain has TRBV7-9 and TRBJ1-2; a possible D gene is TRBD1 (5 bases). This CDR3 has 16 amino acids. Germline CDR1 reads SEHNR; CDR2 reads FQNEAQ (reference sequence). Between the trimmed V and J ends, which lost 0 bases and 6 bases, there was a span of 17 bases.

The chain carries TRBV27 and TRBJ2-7, with D possibly being TRBD2 (6 bases). With 3 bases removed from V and 6 bases from J, the gap between germline ends came to 12 bases. The CDR3 loop spans 13 amino acids. Germline V gives CDR1 MNHEY, CDR2 SMNVEV (reference sequence). CDR3 nucleotides: TGTGCCAGCAGTTTGCTGGAGGGAACCGAGCAGTACTTC. It translates to CASSLLEGTEQYF.

This chain links TRBV29-1 with TRBJ1-2, with TRBD1 matching over 9 bases. Germline V gene data show CDR1 as SQVTM and CDR2 as ANQGSEA. With 4 bases clipped from V and 5 bases from J, the junction kept 20 bases outside the gene matches. CDR3 length equals 18 residues. CDR3 nucleotide sequence: TGCAGCGTTGTGGTTCGGGACAGGGACACTCTCGGGAGGTATGGCTACACCTTC. As protein: CSVVVRDRDTLGRYGYTF. The whole variable domain, remainder taken from reference TRBV29-1 and TRBJ1-2, is SAVISQKPSRDICQRGTSLTIQCQVDSQVTMMFWYRQQPGQSLTLIATANQGSEATYESGFVIDKFPISRPNLTFSTLTVSNMSPEDSSIYLCSVVVRDRDTLGRYGYTFGSGTRLTVV.

The V call is TRBV9, the J call TRBJ2-2; 9 nucleotides line up with TRBD2. V lost 4 bases and J lost 1; bases outside the gene matches: 11. The CDR3 is 18 amino acids. Germline assignment: CDR1 SGDLS and CDR2 YYNGEE. CDR3 nucleotides: TGTGCCAGCAGCACATCGACTAGCGGACATAAGAACACCGGGGAGCTGTTTTTT. Translated, it gives CASSTSTSGHKNTGELFF.

This clone was recorded only once. The genes are TRBV30 and TRBJ1-2; 7 bases fit TRBD1. With V trimmed by 3 bases and J by 0 bases, 4 bases remained unmatched. The length of the CDR3 is 14 residues. CDR1 GTSNPN and CDR2 SVGIG come from the germline V gene (reference sequence). As DNA, the CDR3 is TGTGCCTGGAGCGCCGGGACAGCTAACTATGGCTACACCTTC. It is translated as CAWSAGTANYGYTF.

This chain uses TRBV10-3 with TRBJ2-5; 12 bases line up with TRBD1. V dropped 8 bases and J dropped 4; count of bases not matched to a gene: 5. Germline V gives CDR1 ENHRY, CDR2 SYGVKD. This CDR3 has 14 amino acids. CDR3 nucleotides: TGTGCCATCGGGGGACAGGGGGCGGGAGAGACCCAGTACTTC. Translating it yields CAIGGQGAGETQYF.

Turning to this clone: The sample contains more than one DNA sequence encoding this CDR3. The chain recombines TRBV5-1 with TRBJ1-5; D gene unclear. The V end was cut by 0 bases, the J end by 3 bases, with 10 bases between. The CDR3 length is 15 residues. From germline, CDR1 is SGHRS and CDR2 YFSETQ. CDR3 nucleotide sequence: TGCGCCAGCAGCTTGGACGGAGGTAACAATCAGCCCCAGCATTTT. The encoded protein is CASSLDGGNNQPQHF. Full variable domain (remainder filled in from reference TRBV5-1 and TRBJ1-5): KAGVTQTPRYLIKTRGQQVTLSCSPISGHRSVSWYQQTPGQGLQFLFEYFSETQRNKGNFPGRFSGRQFSNSRSEMNVSTLELGDSALYLCASSLDGGNNQPQHFGDGTRLSIL.

The sample holds a few counts of this clone. CDR3 region: CASSGGVRNTIYF. Written as DNA, the CDR3 is TGTGCCAGCAGTGGGGGGGTAAGGAACACCATATATTTT. The chain has TRBV28 and TRBJ1-3, with D perhaps matching TRBD1 (5 bases). The CDR3 covers 13 residues. Trimming shortened V by 5 bases and J by 7 bases, and 12 bases separated the two germline ends. Germline V gene sequence: CDR1 MDHEN, CDR2 SYDVKM.

The chain combines TRBV10-3 with TRBJ1-5, with TRBD1 matching over 7 bases. CDR3 size: 14 residues. With V trimmed by 11 bases and J by 4 bases, 11 bases remained unmatched. CDR1 and CDR2 (germline): ENHRY, SYGVKD. This chain's CDR3 is CAPERGGANQPQHF. The CDR3 nucleotides are TGTGCCCCAGAAAGAGGGGGCGCAAATCAGCCCCAGCATTTT.

The rearrangement joins TRBV7-6 to TRBJ2-3; 10 positions match TRBD2. The CDR3 sequence is 17 residues long. The J segment lost 8 bases and the V segment lost 3 bases, leaving 14 bases of the junction unmatched. Germline V gives CDR1 SGHVS, CDR2 FNYEAQ. This chain's CDR3 is CASSLATSGPYIGTQYF. The CDR3 DNA reads as TGTGCCAGCAGCTTGGCGACTAGCGGGCCCTATATAGGTACGCAGTATTTT.